Each of the 22 T cell receptor beta chains below was sequenced from the same sample in a study of shared clonotypes between healthy human individuals. Assay used: immunoSEQ multiplex PCR; TCRdb lists only in-frame clones, some missing. The repertoire holds approximately 2,300,000 clones, with about 90% as singletons. Sequencing was done on a sample of naive CD4+ T cells from PBMCs. Subset described: CD45RA+ positively selected. The receptors derive from a man between 18 and 35 years old in good health. Some clones in this sample may be carry-over from other donors' samples.

The chain combines TRBV6-1 with TRBJ2-3; weak D call: TRBD1 (5 bases). This CDR3 is built from 15 residues. V lost 4 bases, J lost 2 bases, and 13 bases lay in between. Germline V gene lookup returns CDR1 MNHNS and CDR2 SASEGT. CDR3 DNA sequence: TGTGCCAGCAGTGTAATAGGGGTTACCACAGATACGCAGTATTTT. Residues: CASSVIGVTTDTQYF.

The chain recombines TRBV5-4 with TRBJ2-2; possibly TRBD2 for D (6 bases). CDR3 length: 13 amino acids. Germline CDR1 is SGHNT and CDR2 is YYREEE (reference sequence). Trimming stripped 2 bases from V and 13 bases from J, with 15 bases between. DNA for the CDR3: TGTGCCAGCAGCTTTGTGGGGCGGCGGGGGCTGTTTTTT. It translates to CASSFVGRRGLFF.

The chain carries TRBV5-1 and TRBJ2-5; 11 nucleotides align to TRBD1. Per germline, CDR1 SGHRS and CDR2 YFSETQ. The junction had 9 bases not matched to a gene; V was cut back by 4 bases and J by 1 base. The CDR3 spans 17 residues. CDR3 loop: CASSPGQGGTFQETQYF. CDR3 nucleotides: TGCGCCAGCAGCCCGGGACAGGGGGGAACCTTCCAAGAGACCCAGTACTTC.

This chain links TRBV4-2 with TRBJ2-3; 9 bases align to TRBD2. This CDR3 spans 18 amino acids. From germline, CDR1 is LGHNA and CDR2 YNFKEQ. The ends lost 1 base at V and 7 bases at J; junction bases unmatched: 15. The CDR3 sequence is CASSQVGQIAGVSHTQYF. CDR3 coding DNA: TGTGCCAGCAGCCAAGTCGGCCAAATAGCGGGAGTTTCACATACGCAGTATTTT.

This clone was seen once. The rearrangement links TRBV7-9 to TRBJ2-1; no clear D gene. Trimming took 5 bases from V and 5 from J, leaving 10 bases between them. The CDR3 has 13 amino acids. Germline V gene sequence: CDR1 SEHNR, CDR2 FQNEAQ (reference sequence). The CDR3 DNA is TGTGCCAGCAGCCCCCCACCCAACAATGAGCAGTTCTTC. Encoded protein: CASSPPPNNEQFF.

The V and J genes are TRBV7-6 and TRBJ2-6; D gene unclear. Deletions cut 0 bases from V and 0 bases from J, with 18 bases between. CDR3 length: 20 residues. Germline values: CDR1 SGHVS, CDR2 FNYEAQ. DNA of the CDR3: TGTGCCAGCAGCTTAGCTTTTAGAGACCCTGGATACTCTGGGGCCAACGTCCTGACTTTC. This encodes CASSLAFRDPGYSGANVLTF.

V and J are TRBV19 and TRBJ1-2; tentatively, D is TRBD1 (6 bases). Germline lookup yields CDR1 LNHDA and CDR2 SQIVND (reference sequence). The CDR3 totals 13 residues. The V and J ends lost 3 bases and 8 bases respectively, with 13 bases between them. The CDR3: CASSMDSRRGYTF. The CDR3 bases are TGTGCCAGTAGTATGGACAGCCGACGGGGCTACACCTTC. Full variable domain (remainder filled in from reference TRBV19 and TRBJ1-2): DGGITQSPKYLFRKEGQNVTLSCEQNLNHDAMYWYRQDPGQGLRLIYYSQIVNDFQKGDIAEGYSVSREKKESFPLTVTSAQKNPTAFYLCASSMDSRRGYTFGSGTRLTVV.

The chain recombines TRBV14 with TRBJ2-2; D is unresolved. This CDR3 is 14 amino acids long. Trimming cost V 1 base and J 3 bases, with 6 bases left between them. CDR1 is SGHDN and CDR2 is FVKESK in the germline V gene. In DNA form, the CDR3 reads TGTGCCAGCAGCCAAGGAATTTACACCGGGGAGCTGTTTTTT. It encodes CASSQGIYTGELFF.

The chain is built from TRBV6-1 and TRBJ2-7; 7 positions agree with TRBD1. The V gene's germline CDR1 is MNHNS and CDR2 SASEGT. The CDR3 extends over 12 amino acids. The ends lost 6 bases at V and 6 bases at J; junction bases unmatched: 5. The CDR3 nucleotides are TGTGCCAGCAGGGCTACAGGGGCCGAGCAGTACTTC. This codes for CASRATGAEQYF.

In this sample, this clone turned up once. The chain couples TRBV19 to TRBJ2-3; the match to TRBD2 covers 7 bases. V trimming: 5 bases; J trimming: 7 bases; junction bases outside the gene matches: 9. CDR1 and CDR2 from the germline V gene are LNHDA and SQIVND (reference sequence). The CDR3 extends over 14 amino acids. CDR3 coding DNA: TGTGCCAGTAGTTCCCTGGGAGGGCCTTATACGCAGTATTTT. Translated: CASSSLGGPYTQYF.

V usage is TRBV5-8 and J usage is TRBJ2-1, with D tentatively TRBD1 (6 bases). CDR1 is SGHTS, CDR2 YDEGEE, per germline. The CDR3 is 15 amino acids. Trimming cost V 5 bases and J 0 bases, with 12 bases left between them. The CDR3 DNA sequence: TGTGCCAGCAGTAAGGGGGAGAGCTCCTACAATGAGCAGTTCTTC. It is translated as CASSKGESSYNEQFF.

This clone has only a few counts. CDR3 protein: CASVWNTEAFF. In DNA form, the CDR3 reads TGTGCCAGCGTCTGGAACACTGAAGCTTTCTTT. The chain is built from TRBV28 and TRBJ1-1; D is uncertain. CDR1 is MDHEN, CDR2 SYDVKM, per germline. V was clipped by 8 bases and J by 1 base, with 5 bases between them. The CDR3 sequence is 11 residues long.

This clone occurred once. The chain has TRBV9 and TRBJ2-1; 9 bases fit TRBD2. The CDR3 consists of 18 residues. Trimming took 3 bases from V and 3 from J; bases not matched to a gene: 13. CDR1 and CDR2 (germline): SGDLS, YYNGEE. CDR3: CASSARGSGRSDYNEQFF. The CDR3, as DNA: TGTGCCAGCAGCGCCCGGGGTAGCGGGAGAAGTGACTACAATGAGCAGTTCTTC.

CDR3 DNA: TGTGCCAGCAGCCGACGAACGGGACTAGCGGAACACTACGAGCAGTACTTC. Translated: CASSRRTGLAEHYEQYF. J is TRBJ2-7 and V is TRBV7-2; TRBD2 matches at 11 bases. CDR1 and CDR2 (germline): SGHTA, FQGNSA. The CDR3 is 17 amino acids. V trimming: 5 bases; J trimming: 3 bases; junction bases outside the gene matches: 12.

This clone has only one observation. This sequence joins TRBV5-4 and TRBJ2-5; unclear D gene. V shed 8 bases and J shed 1 base, with 9 bases lying between them. CDR3 size: 12 residues. Germline V gene data show CDR1 as SGHNT and CDR2 as YYREEE (reference sequence). The CDR3 region has the DNA TGTGCCAGAGGACGGTTCCAAGAGACCCAGTACTTC. Protein sequence: CARGRFQETQYF.

The CDR3 sequence is CASTFEGGYSNQPQHF. The CDR3 bases are TGTGCCAGTACTTTTGAAGGAGGATATAGCAATCAGCCCCAGCATTTT. The chain is built from TRBV19 and TRBJ1-5; D is unresolved. V lost 7 bases and J lost 0, with 16 bases in between. The length of the CDR3 is 16 residues. Germline loops: CDR1 LNHDA, CDR2 SQIVND (reference sequence).

This sequence joins TRBV4-1 and TRBJ1-4; the D is unclear. Germline values: CDR1 MGHRA, CDR2 YSYEKL. V was cut by 0 bases and J by 7 bases, with 27 bases left in between. CDR3 length: 20 amino acids. The DNA for the CDR3 is TGCGCCAGCAGCCAAGAGCGTGAGTCGTCGCGTCAAGGGTGGGGTGAAAAACTGTTTTTT. Protein product: CASSQERESSRQGWGEKLFF.

The gene calls are TRBV18 and TRBJ1-2; D gene uncertain. The V and J ends lost 5 bases and 7 bases respectively, with 11 bases between them. Germline V gives CDR1 KGHSH, CDR2 LQKENI. The CDR3 covers 12 residues. The CDR3 bases are TGTGCCAGCTCATCCACCGTCGGTGGCTACACCTTC. It codes for CASSSTVGGYTF.

The chain has TRBV7-3 and TRBJ2-6; D is undetermined. Trimming took off 5 bases at V and 4 bases at J, with 12 bases between the two ends. The V gene's germline CDR1 is SGHTA and CDR2 FQGTGA. The CDR3 loop spans 15 amino acids. CDR3 region: CASSTLGGGANVLTF. The CDR3, as DNA: TGTGCCAGCAGCACACTGGGTGGCGGGGCCAACGTCCTGACTTTC. Variable domain in full (rest from reference TRBV7-3 and TRBJ2-6): GAGVSQTPSNKVTEKGKYVELRCDPISGHTALYWYRQSLGQGPEFLIYFQGTGAADDSGLPNDRFFAVRPEGSVSTLKIQRTERGDSAVYLCASSTLGGGANVLTFGAGSRLTVL.

The V call is TRBV7-9, the J call TRBJ1-1; 8 bases align to TRBD1. V trimming: 6 bases; J trimming: 0 bases; junction bases outside the gene matches: 6. In germline, CDR1 is SEHNR, CDR2 FQNEAQ (reference sequence). The CDR3 has 15 amino acids. CDR3 in amino acids: CASRLQGGLNTEAFF. CDR3 DNA: TGTGCCAGCAGATTACAGGGGGGGCTGAACACTGAAGCTTTCTTT.

The chain couples TRBV7-9 to TRBJ1-3; D is unclear. CDR3 size: 19 residues. Deletions cut 5 bases from V and 0 bases from J, with 23 bases between. Germline V CDR1 and CDR2: SEHNR, FQNEAQ (reference sequence). The CDR3 here is CASSHPTDPGSSSGNTIYF. In DNA form, the CDR3 reads TGTGCCAGCAGCCACCCGACCGACCCGGGGTCGAGCTCTGGAAACACCATATATTTT.

This clone was observed once. The V call is TRBV4-3, the J call TRBJ2-1, with 7 bases lining up with TRBD2. The CDR3 runs to 15 residues. Germline V gene sequence: CDR1 LGHNA, CDR2 YSLEER. J was trimmed by 8 bases and V by 3 bases; bases with no gene match: 10. The CDR3 DNA reads as TGCGCCAGCAGCCAGTCGGGAGGACCGCTGGATGAGCAGTTCTTC. Translating gives CASSQSGGPLDEQFF.